The clone carrying this TCR beta chain was counted a few times. Trimming took off 6 bases at V and 8 bases at J, with 11 bases between the two ends. This CDR3 contains 13 residues. The germline V gene has CDR1 MDHEN and CDR2 SYDVKM. The data belong to a study of blood T cell repertoires in COVID-19. The wider study: PBMCs, B-cell-depleted T cells, or T cells provided the cDNA or gDNA that made up the material.

Participants, about 18 to 90 years old, spanned more than 20 US areas. Each recovered donor of Cohort 3 presented with two negative PCRs, clearance, or symptom resolution. Authors' processing steps: Nucleated cell counts were estimated from reference gene primer amplification. Repertoires were generated with immunoSEQ multiplex PCR, while TCRdb's copy carries only in-frame clones and drops some. V, J and clone size are taken as reported in that table, and D and trimming were inferred from the DNA itself. Among about 46,000 clones listed, about 86% were seen once. The sample comprised PBMCs or T cells enriched from blood (not recorded which). This clonotype originated in a woman between 50 and 59 years old who had recovered from COVID-19. The chain carries TRBV28 and TRBJ1-6; D possibly corresponds to TRBD1 (5 bases). As DNA, the CDR3 is TGTGCCAGCAGGGGGCTGATGGATTCACCCCTCCACTTT. Residues: CASRGLMDSPLHF.